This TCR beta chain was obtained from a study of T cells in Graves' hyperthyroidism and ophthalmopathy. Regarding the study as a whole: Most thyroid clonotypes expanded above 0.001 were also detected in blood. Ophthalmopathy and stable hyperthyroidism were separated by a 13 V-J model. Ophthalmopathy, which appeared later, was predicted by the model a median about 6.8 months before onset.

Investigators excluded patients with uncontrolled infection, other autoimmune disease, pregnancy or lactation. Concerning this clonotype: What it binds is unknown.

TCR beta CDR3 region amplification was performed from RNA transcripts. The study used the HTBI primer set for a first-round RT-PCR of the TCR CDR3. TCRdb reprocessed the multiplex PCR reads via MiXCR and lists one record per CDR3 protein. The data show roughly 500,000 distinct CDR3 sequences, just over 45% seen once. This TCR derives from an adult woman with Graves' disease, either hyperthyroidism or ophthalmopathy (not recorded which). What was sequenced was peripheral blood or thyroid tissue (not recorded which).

CDR3: CASSAITGYGYTF. The CDR3 coding sequence is TGCGCCAGCAGCGCTATTACAGGGTATGGCTACACCTTC. The chain combines TRBV5-1 with TRBJ1-2; D might be TRBD1 (6 bases). V was clipped by 4 bases and J by 5 bases, with 12 bases between them. CDR3 size: 13 residues. Germline V gives CDR1 SGHRS, CDR2 YFSETQ.